The TCR beta chain described here comes from a study of tumor and adjacent non-tumor tissue in lung cancer. About the research overall: The cohort had roughly 11 adenocarcinoma, a couple of squamous cell and 1 small cell patients.

A modified ARM-PCR protocol with three rounds of nested PCR amplified TCRbeta. TCRdb recomputed calls from the multiplex PCR reads with MiXCR, one row per CDR3 protein. The table shows fewer than 120,000 distinct CDR3 sequences, with nearly 85% occurring only once. Germline CDR1 and CDR2: SQVTM and ANQGSEA. There are 13 residues in the CDR3. No cell sorting was done before RNA was extracted from the tissue. Regarding this clonotype: A junction boundary mismatches the germline segment, possibly from a read error.

The sample was lung tumor tissue. The TCR was taken from a man in his 70s with non-small cell lung cancer. The chain recombines TRBV29-1 with TRBJ2-3; tentative D call: TRBD1 (5 bases). CDR3 coding DNA: TGCAGCGTTATTGGGCAGGGCACAGATGCGCAGTATTTT. This sequence encodes CSVIGQGTDAQYF.